This entry is about one TCR beta chain. Its target antigen remains unknown. No much larger clonotype is one base removed from it; base qualities were not supplied. In total, roughly 670 healthy bone marrow donors made up the cohort. At the time of sampling, all cohort members were nominally healthy, though unrecorded immune exposures were likely present. The donor tested CMV seronegative and was one of the 352 seronegative cohort members. Every donor gave a peripheral blood sample, and the peripheral blood mononuclear cells from that sample were used for TCR beta sequencing. Genomic DNA extraction from the blood cell samples was performed with the Qiagen DNeasy Blood Extraction Kit. This sample stems from a study of cytomegalovirus exposure and HLA in healthy donors (dated by TCRdb to 2016 to 2017). Concerning the study at large: According to an earlier analysis of 587 of the donors, 150 million to 200 million T cells yielded 100 million or so unique TCR beta sequences and 276 Gb of sequence data. An early release that covered several hundred HLA-typed donors contained approximately 300 gigabases of sequencing data and tens of millions of unique TCR sequences. Of the roughly 410 genotyped donors, 81% were placed in the genetic ancestry cluster associated with self-reported Caucasian donors. The study was designed to test whether signatures of past pathogen exposure could be identified by cataloging public T cell receptors. Using immunosequencing, the study profiled T cell repertoires from 666 subjects and related those repertoires to cytomegalovirus serostatus. Besides the first cohort of around 670 subjects, a separate validation cohort made up of 95 to 150 different subjects was used. High-throughput TCR immunosequencing, statistical association of individual TCRs with disease status, and machine learning were combined to predict cytomegalovirus infection status. A later analysis re-examined previously published TCR beta repertoires from just over 650 donors and added high-resolution HLA genotyping to investigate patterns of TCR occurrence. Rather than drawing on any new phenotypic data, the later analysis identified candidate immune exposures from TCR beta sequences and the way those sequences occurred across donors. In an earlier analysis of more than 550 of the donors, high-throughput TCR beta sequencing was used to judge whether each TCR beta V gene segment behaved as functional or pseudogenic. Alongside the repertoire data, information on donor age, sex, ethnicity and CMV serostatus was compiled. A later genetic analysis took genome-wide SNP genotypes for about three fifths of the 666 donors and used that subset as a discovery cohort. All discovery cohort repertoires had been generated on a single sequencing platform. Both class I and class II loci were covered by HLA typing, at four-digit resolution. The number of typed donors differed by locus: 629-630 for A, B, C, DRB1 and DQB1; roughly 510 for DQA1; roughly 600 for DPA1; and approximately 450 for DPB1. Because of strong linkage in the cohort, roughly five DR-DQ haplotypes were treated as single units for association and clustering. On average, roughly 240,000 unique TCR beta nucleotide sequences were sequenced per donor among 398 genotyped donors of the cohort, with roughly 18% of those sequences being non-productive. The paper's findings and limits, for the study overall: Compared with equally common non-associated chains, HLA-associated TCR beta chains in a later analysis were more clonally expanded and had lower generation probabilities. Strong co-occurrence of HLA alleles, especially DR and DQ, made assigning TCR associations to individual alleles difficult. A later analysis associated about 17,000 TCR beta sequences with specific HLA alleles at a false discovery rate of 0.05. Over 15 rarely observed V segments, including chromosome 9 orphons, were excluded from the earlier analysis of about 610 of the donors because counts were too low. In a later analysis, the rate of TCR association differed among HLA loci, with DRB1 alleles having the most associated TCRs and HLA-C alleles having the fewest. CMV serostatus was the only immune exposure information available for the cohort. Correlated functional status among segregating V segments might reflect linkage disequilibrium, but an unknown experimental factor could not be ruled out. A cluster of highly shared sequence variants was judged likely to be a technical artifact of the sequencing pipeline. While some public TCRs were present in many individuals, most TCR sequences turned up only very rarely across donors. In both the original and validation cohorts, the classifier was reported to diagnose cytomegalovirus status with high specificity and sensitivity. HLA typing was unavailable for some donors at each locus, so association tests used only the typed subset. A later genetic analysis reported fewer N-insertions in productive TCRs among donors in an Asian-associated ancestry cluster than the approximately 670-donor mean. Some IMGT-functional V segments, including TRBV6-2 and TRBV6-3, could not be told apart with the 87-base-pair reads, so those segments were excluded. This cohort had only TCR beta chains sequenced, and the lack of alpha or paired-chain data limited which features could be detected. An association between a missense DCLRE1C variant and V-gene and J-gene trimming of TCR beta chains was found in a later genetic analysis and replicated in an independent cohort. A later analysis found that most CMV-associated TCR beta chains appeared HLA-restricted, with HLA associations seemingly driven largely by CMV exposure. The authors suggested that the approach could potentially be generalized to other disease states and immunological phenotypes. An earlier analysis of 587 of the donors showed that most TCR beta V segments appeared in productive rearrangements either about 87% or about 30% of the time, which broadly matched IMGT annotations. Three of the identified cytomegalovirus-associated TCR beta chains were confirmed in vitro to be specific for cytomegalovirus antigens. Several of the top co-occurrence clusters appeared to be linked to parvovirus B19, influenza, CMV and Epstein-Barr virus, according to a later analysis. A further reported finding was that TCR beta sequences accurately predicted the HLA-A and HLA-B alleles for most subjects in the first cohort. Roughly uniform sequencing depth across donors was assumed in presence/absence analyses, although this assumption may not hold. A total of some 180 TCR beta chains were listed by the study as associated with cytomegalovirus.

The library was obtained by the immunoSEQ multiplex PCR assay. A mixture of 60 forward primers for TCR Vbeta segments and 13 reverse primers for TCR Jbeta segments was used in the multiplex PCR. A multiplex PCR assay on genomic DNA amplified the CDR3 region of rearranged TCR beta genes. The amplified TCR beta libraries were sequenced on the Illumina HiSeq System as 87-base-pair reads. As for the authors' bioinformatics: Across the roughly 700 repertoires, a later analysis counted approximately 75 million unique TCR beta chains, around 10 million of which were shared by at least two donors. A nearest-neighbor algorithm error-corrected the raw reads and collapsed the reads into unique sequences, merging closely related sequences to remove PCR and sequencing errors. V, D and J gene segments were assigned by aligning CDR3 sequences to IMGT reference sequences. For a sequence to be retained, at least a six-nucleotide match to both a V gene segment and a J gene segment was required. Rearrangements were classified as productive when the CDR3 lacked stop codons and remained in frame with V and J, and all other rearrangements were classified as non-productive. Following IMGT convention, CDR3 was defined as the stretch from the second conserved V-encoded cysteine to the conserved J-encoded phenylalanine. Sequences without an unambiguous match to a single V gene segment were excluded from the earlier analysis of several hundred of the donors. An earlier analysis of roughly 590 of the donors called V segments functional above 56.7% productive rearrangements and segregating when the between-donor standard deviation exceeded 5%. A statistical classification framework was built to diagnose cytomegalovirus status from the catalog of TCR beta chain sequences. In a later analysis, TCR nucleotide sequences were compared against IMGT/GENE-DB human TR gene sequences so that V and J genes could be assigned. Using the TCRdist pipeline, a later analysis assigned CDR3 sequences along with most-parsimonious VDJ recombination scenarios. A later analysis defined each TCR beta chain by its CDR3 amino acid sequence plus V-gene family, and excluded reads lacking a unique V-gene family. As a way to deal with suspected cross-contamination and a sequencing artifact, a later analysis dropped 450 to 600 nucleotide sequences that were highly shared and had low generation probability. In a later analysis, a clonal expansion index was calculated for each public chain from normalized within-repertoire ranks of inferred template counts. In a later analysis, generation probabilities were computed using a VDJ recombination model fitted to out-of-frame rearrangements, and the results were checked against IGoR. In a later analysis, TCR-TCR, TCR-HLA and TCR-CMV co-occurrence was scored with hypergeometric tests, and a repertoire-size bias correction was applied to TCR pairs. In a later analysis, false discovery rates were estimated by permuting HLA or CMV assignments 20 times. A later analysis grouped co-occurring TCRs with DBSCAN, adding TCRdist sequence similarity when clustering within HLA-allele-positive subsets. For co-occurrence clustering, repertoires with fewer than 30,000 or more than 120,000 public chains were excluded, along with roughly 5 repertoires with anomalous nucleotide sharing. In its TCRdb copy, this immuneACCESS table keeps in-frame sequences only and misses some clones. Where compared with another copy, unresolved V genes explain less than half of these, and the others have no known cause. For V, J and clone size, that table is used; D and trimming come from the DNA. In this sample the table shows some 95,000 clones, around 71% of which occur a single time. Roughly 2.2% of the sample is held by the ten biggest clonotypes.

CDR1 and CDR2 are read off the germline V gene as SGHRS and YFSETQ. Reading from cysteine to phenylalanine, the CDR3 counts 16 amino acids. Only the CDR3 DNA stays, 48 bases, in frame from base 1. Trimming takes 4 bases from V and 1 base from J, and the germline ends sit 14 bases apart. Sequenced material: PBMCs. Recombination connected TRBV5-1 to TRBJ2-2; a confident D gene designation cannot be given. The receptor was derived from a man aged 25 to 40 in good health and CMV-seronegative. The nucleotides are TGCGCCAGCAGCCCCTCCAGGTCGAGGAACACCGGGGAGCTGTTTTTT. Its coded protein is CASSPSRSRNTGELFF.